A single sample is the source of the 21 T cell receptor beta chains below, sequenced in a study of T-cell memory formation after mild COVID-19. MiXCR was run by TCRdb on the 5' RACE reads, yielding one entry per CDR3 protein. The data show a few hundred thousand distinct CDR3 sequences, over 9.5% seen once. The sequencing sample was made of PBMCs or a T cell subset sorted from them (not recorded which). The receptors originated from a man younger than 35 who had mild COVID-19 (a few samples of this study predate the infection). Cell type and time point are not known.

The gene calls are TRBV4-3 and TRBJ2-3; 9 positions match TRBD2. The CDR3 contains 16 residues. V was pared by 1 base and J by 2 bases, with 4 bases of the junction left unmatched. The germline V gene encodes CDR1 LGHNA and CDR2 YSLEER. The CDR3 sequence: CASSQGAGGYTDTQYF. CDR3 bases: TGCGCCAGCAGCCAAGGAGCGGGGGGCTACACAGATACGCAGTATTTT.

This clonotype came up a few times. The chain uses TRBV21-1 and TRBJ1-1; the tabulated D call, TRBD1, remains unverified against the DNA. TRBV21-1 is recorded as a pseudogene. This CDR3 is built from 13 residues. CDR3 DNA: TGTGCCAGCACCCGGGGCCCGAACACTGAAGCTTTCTTT. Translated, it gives CASTRGPNTEAFF.

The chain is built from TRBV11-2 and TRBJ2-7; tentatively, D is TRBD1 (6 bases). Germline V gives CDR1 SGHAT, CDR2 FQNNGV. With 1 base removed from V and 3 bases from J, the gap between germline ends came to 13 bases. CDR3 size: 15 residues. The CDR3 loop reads CASSLAPGTSYEQYF. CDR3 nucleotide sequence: TGTGCCAGCAGCTTAGCCCCGGGGACAAGCTACGAGCAGTACTTC.

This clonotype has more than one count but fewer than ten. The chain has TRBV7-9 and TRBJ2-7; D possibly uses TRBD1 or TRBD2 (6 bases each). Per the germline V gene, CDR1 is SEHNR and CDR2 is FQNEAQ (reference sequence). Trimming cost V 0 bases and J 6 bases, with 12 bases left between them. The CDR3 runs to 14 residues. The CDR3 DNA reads TGTGCCAGCAGCTTAGCGTATCCGGGGGCCGAGCAGTACGTC. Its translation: CASSLAYPGAEQYV.

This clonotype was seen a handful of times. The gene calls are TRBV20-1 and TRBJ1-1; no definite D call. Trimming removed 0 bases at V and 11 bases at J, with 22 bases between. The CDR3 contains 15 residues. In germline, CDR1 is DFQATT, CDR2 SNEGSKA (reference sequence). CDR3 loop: CSARDMIRPVVDAFF. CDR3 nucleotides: TGCAGTGCTAGAGATATGATACGGCCGGTTGTCGACGCTTTCTTT.

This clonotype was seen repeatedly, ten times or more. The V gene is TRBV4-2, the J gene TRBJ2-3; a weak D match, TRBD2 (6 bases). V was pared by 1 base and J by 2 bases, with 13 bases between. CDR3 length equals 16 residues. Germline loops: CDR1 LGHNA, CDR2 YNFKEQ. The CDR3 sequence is CASSQAIGGFTDTQYF. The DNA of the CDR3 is TGTGCCAGCAGCCAAGCTATCGGGGGTTTCACAGATACGCAGTATTTT.

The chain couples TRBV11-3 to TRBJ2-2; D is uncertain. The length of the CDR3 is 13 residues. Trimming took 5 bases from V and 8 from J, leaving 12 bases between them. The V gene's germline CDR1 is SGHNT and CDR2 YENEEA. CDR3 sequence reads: CASSQKGMGELFF. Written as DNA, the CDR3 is TGTGCCAGCAGCCAAAAGGGAATGGGGGAGCTGTTTTTT. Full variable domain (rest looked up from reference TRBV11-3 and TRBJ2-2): EAGVVQSPRYKIIEKKQPVAFWCNPISGHNTLYWYLQNLGQGPELLIRYENEEAVDDSQLPKDRFSAERLKGVDSTLKIQPAELGDSAVYLCASSQKGMGELFFGEGSRLTVL.

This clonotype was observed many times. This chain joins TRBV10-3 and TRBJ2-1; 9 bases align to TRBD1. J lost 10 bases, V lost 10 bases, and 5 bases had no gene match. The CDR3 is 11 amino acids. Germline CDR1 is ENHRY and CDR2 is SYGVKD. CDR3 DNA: TGTGCCAGCACAGGGGGCGGAGAGCAGTTCTTC. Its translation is CASTGGGEQFF.

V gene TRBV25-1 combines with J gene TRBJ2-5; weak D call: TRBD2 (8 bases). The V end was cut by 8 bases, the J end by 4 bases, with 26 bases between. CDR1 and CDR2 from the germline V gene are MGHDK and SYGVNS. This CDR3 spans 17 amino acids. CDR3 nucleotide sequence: TGTGCCAGCTCCACACAGGGGCGGGGGGCGTCCCGAGAGACCCAGTACTTC. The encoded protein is CASSTQGRGASRETQYF.

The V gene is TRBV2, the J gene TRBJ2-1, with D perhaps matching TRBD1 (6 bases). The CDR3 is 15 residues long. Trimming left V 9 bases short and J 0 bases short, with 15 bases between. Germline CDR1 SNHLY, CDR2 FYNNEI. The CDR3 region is CARSRQDGSYNEQFF. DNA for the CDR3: TGTGCCAGATCTAGACAGGACGGCTCCTACAATGAGCAGTTCTTC.

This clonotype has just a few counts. In nucleotides, the CDR3 is TGTGCCAGCAGCGGAGGGACCGACTCTTTCTACAATGAGCAGTTCTTC. Residues: CASSGGTDSFYNEQFF. The chain combines TRBV12-3 or TRBV12-4 with TRBJ2-1, with D perhaps TRBD2 (6 bases). There are 16 residues in the CDR3. The V end was cut by 6 bases, the J end by 3 bases, with 18 bases between.

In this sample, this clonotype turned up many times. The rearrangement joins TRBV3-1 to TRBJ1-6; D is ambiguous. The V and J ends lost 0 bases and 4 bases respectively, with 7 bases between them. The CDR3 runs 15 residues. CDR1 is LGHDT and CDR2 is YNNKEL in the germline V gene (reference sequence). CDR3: CASSQDPGYNSPLHF. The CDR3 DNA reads TGTGCCAGCAGCCAAGACCCAGGTTATAATTCACCCCTCCACTTT.

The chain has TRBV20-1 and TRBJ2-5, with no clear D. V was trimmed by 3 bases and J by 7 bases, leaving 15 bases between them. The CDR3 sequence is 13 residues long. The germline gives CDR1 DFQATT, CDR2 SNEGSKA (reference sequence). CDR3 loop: CSARETGLGTQYF. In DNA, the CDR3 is TGCAGTGCTAGGGAGACCGGTTTGGGGACCCAGTACTTC.

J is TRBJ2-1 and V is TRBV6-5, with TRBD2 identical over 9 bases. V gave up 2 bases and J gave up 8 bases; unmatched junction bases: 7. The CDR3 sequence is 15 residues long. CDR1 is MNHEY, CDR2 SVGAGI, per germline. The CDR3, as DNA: TGTGCCAGCAGTTACGGGGCTAGCGGGGACTATGAGCAGTTCTTC. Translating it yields CASSYGASGDYEQFF.

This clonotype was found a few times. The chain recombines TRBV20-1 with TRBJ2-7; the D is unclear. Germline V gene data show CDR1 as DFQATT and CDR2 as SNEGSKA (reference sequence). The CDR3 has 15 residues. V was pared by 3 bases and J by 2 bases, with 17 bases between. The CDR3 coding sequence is TGCAGTGCTAGGTTCGCGGCTAGTTCCCCCTACGAGCAGTACTTC. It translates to CSARFAASSPYEQYF.

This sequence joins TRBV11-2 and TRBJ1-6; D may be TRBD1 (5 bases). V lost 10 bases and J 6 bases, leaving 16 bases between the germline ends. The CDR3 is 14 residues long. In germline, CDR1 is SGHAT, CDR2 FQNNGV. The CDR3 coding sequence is TGTGCCACAACTGGGGACGGACTTAATTCACCCCTCCACTTT. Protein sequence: CATTGDGLNSPLHF.

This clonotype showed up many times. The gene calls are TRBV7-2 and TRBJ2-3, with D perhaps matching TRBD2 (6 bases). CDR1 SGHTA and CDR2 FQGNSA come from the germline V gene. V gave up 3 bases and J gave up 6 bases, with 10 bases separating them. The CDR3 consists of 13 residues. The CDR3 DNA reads TGTGCCAGCAGCTTGCGGGGTAGGGATACGCAGTATTTT. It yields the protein CASSLRGRDTQYF.

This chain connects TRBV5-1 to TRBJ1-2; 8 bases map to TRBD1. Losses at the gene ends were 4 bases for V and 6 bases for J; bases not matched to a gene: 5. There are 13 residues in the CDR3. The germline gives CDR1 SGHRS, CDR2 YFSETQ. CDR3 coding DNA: TGCGCCAGCAGCATCGGACAGGGTAATGGCTACACCTTC. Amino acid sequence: CASSIGQGNGYTF.

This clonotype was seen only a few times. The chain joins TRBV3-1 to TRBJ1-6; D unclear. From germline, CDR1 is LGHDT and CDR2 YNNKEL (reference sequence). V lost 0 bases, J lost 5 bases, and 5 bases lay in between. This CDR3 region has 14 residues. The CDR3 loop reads CASSQELNNSPLHF. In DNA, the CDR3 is TGTGCCAGCAGCCAAGAGCTAAATAATTCACCCCTCCACTTT.

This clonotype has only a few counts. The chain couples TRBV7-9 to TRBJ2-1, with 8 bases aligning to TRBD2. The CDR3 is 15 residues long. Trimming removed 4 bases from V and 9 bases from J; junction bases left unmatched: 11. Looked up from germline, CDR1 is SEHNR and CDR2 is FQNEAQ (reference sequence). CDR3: CASSSTGTSWAEQFF. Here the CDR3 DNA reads TGTGCCAGCAGCTCAACCGGGACTAGTTGGGCTGAGCAGTTCTTC.

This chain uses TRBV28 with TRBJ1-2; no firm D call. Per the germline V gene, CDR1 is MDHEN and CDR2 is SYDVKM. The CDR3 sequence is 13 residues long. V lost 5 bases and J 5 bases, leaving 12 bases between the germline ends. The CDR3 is CASSPRHGYGYTF. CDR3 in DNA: TGTGCCAGCAGTCCTCGACATGGTTATGGCTACACCTTC.